These 21 T cell receptor beta chains were sequenced from one sample in a study of blood T cell repertoires in COVID-19. Libraries were prepared by immunoSEQ multiplex PCR; TCRdb keeps only in-frame clonotypes and omits some of them. The data contain some 130,000 clones, around 80% of them seen just once; the ten biggest clones take up 1.9%. Sequenced material: peripheral blood. Receptors were obtained from an older man with acute or convalescent COVID-19.

This clone showed up just once. CDR3 sequence: CASRTSPGGSGYTF. In DNA form, the CDR3 reads TGTGCCAGCAGAACCAGTCCAGGGGGGTCGGGCTACACCTTC. V usage is TRBV27 and J usage is TRBJ1-2, with 7 bases that match TRBD1. The CDR3 sequence is 14 residues long. Germline CDR1 and CDR2: MNHEY and SMNVEV (reference sequence). Trimming removed 6 bases from V and 8 bases from J; junction bases left unmatched: 12.

This clone showed up just a few times. The V and J genes are TRBV18 and TRBJ1-2; D ambiguous. The V end lost 0 bases, the J end lost 4 bases, and 9 bases lay between the germline ends. Germline V gene data show CDR1 as KGHSH and CDR2 as LQKENI. The CDR3 extends over 14 amino acids. The CDR3 spells CASSPPSGSYGYTF. The DNA for the CDR3 is TGTGCCAGCTCACCACCAAGCGGCAGCTATGGCTACACCTTC.

CDR3 sequence reads: CASRKIPKLSGLAGSYNEQFF. The CDR3 DNA is TGTGCCAGCAGGAAAATCCCCAAGTTAAGCGGACTAGCGGGGTCCTACAATGAGCAGTTCTTC. The chain carries TRBV27 and TRBJ2-1; 12 bases are a match to TRBD2. V was clipped by 6 bases and J by 1 base; unmatched bases: 19. Germline assignment: CDR1 MNHEY and CDR2 SMNVEV (reference sequence). The length of the CDR3 is 21 residues.

V usage is TRBV7-9 and J usage is TRBJ1-1; no clear D. The V end was cut by 4 bases, the J end by 0 bases, with 6 bases between. This CDR3 has 13 residues. Germline values: CDR1 SEHNR, CDR2 FQNEAQ (reference sequence). DNA for the CDR3: TGTGCCAGCAGCTCCTTTATGAACACTGAAGCTTTCTTT. Translated, it gives CASSSFMNTEAFF.

The V call is TRBV5-1, the J call TRBJ2-3; 7 positions match TRBD1. The CDR3 extends over 20 amino acids. From germline, CDR1 is SGHRS and CDR2 YFSETQ. J lost 10 bases, V lost 0 bases, and 26 bases had no gene match. This CDR3 is CASSLVGQRAFGTQYHAQYF. CDR3 nucleotide sequence: TGCGCCAGCAGCTTGGTGGGACAGCGTGCCTTCGGGACACAATACCATGCGCAGTATTTT.

The chain has TRBV21-1 and TRBJ2-7; TRBD1, the table's D call, lacks a check against the DNA. TRBV21-1 is a listed pseudogene. The CDR3 consists of 13 residues. This chain's CDR3 is CAISSGEAYEQYF. In nucleotides, the CDR3 is TGTGCCATTTCGTCAGGGGAAGCCTACGAGCAGTACTTC.

This clone was counted once. V usage is TRBV6-1 and J usage is TRBJ1-1, with D unresolved. The CDR3 loop spans 14 amino acids. Trimming removed 2 bases at V and 3 bases at J, with 10 bases between. In germline, CDR1 is MNHNS, CDR2 SASEGT. The DNA of the CDR3 is TGTGCCAGCAGTGAAACACCCCGGGACACTGAAGCTTTCTTT. Protein sequence: CASSETPRDTEAFF.

This clone was observed a handful of times. The chain joins TRBV5-4 to TRBJ1-2, with TRBD1 identical over 10 bases. Trimming took 4 bases from V and 2 from J; bases not matched to a gene: 2. This CDR3 spans 14 amino acids. Germline V gene sequence: CDR1 SGHNT, CDR2 YYREEE (reference sequence). CDR3 nucleotide sequence: TGTGCCAGCAGCCGGGGACAGGGGAACTATGGCTACACCTTC. Translation: CASSRGQGNYGYTF.

This chain uses TRBV14 with TRBJ2-1; D unresolved. Trimming removed 3 bases at V and 4 bases at J, with 22 bases between. Germline assignment: CDR1 SGHDN and CDR2 FVKESK. The CDR3 has 18 residues. CDR3: CASSHIPGLQGIYNEQFF. DNA for the CDR3: TGTGCCAGCAGCCACATTCCGGGTCTCCAAGGAATATACAATGAGCAGTTCTTC.

The rearrangement links TRBV6-5 to TRBJ1-6; 7 bases align to TRBD1. The J segment lost 15 bases and the V segment lost 6 bases, leaving 8 bases of the junction unmatched. The CDR3 loop spans 12 amino acids. The germline gives CDR1 MNHEY, CDR2 SVGAGI. CDR3 protein: CASSRQGRGLHF. For the CDR3, the DNA is TGTGCCAGCAGCCGACAGGGTCGGGGCCTCCACTTT.

The V gene is TRBV5-6, the J gene TRBJ1-4; D is unclear. The CDR3 covers 14 residues. V gave up 2 bases and J gave up 5 bases, with 10 bases separating them. The germline V gene encodes CDR1 SGHDT and CDR2 YYEEEE. In DNA form, the CDR3 reads TGTGCCAGCAGCTTCAACAGATGGAATGAAAAACTGTTTTTT. The encoded protein is CASSFNRWNEKLFF.

In nucleotides, the CDR3 is TGTGCCAGTAGTATGACTGGACGGGGGAATTCACCCCTCCACTTT. Translating gives CASSMTGRGNSPLHF. This chain connects TRBV19 to TRBJ1-6, with D possibly being TRBD1 (5 bases). This CDR3 has 15 amino acids. V was shortened by 3 bases and J by 7 bases, with 13 bases between the two germline ends. CDR1 LNHDA and CDR2 SQIVND come from the germline V gene (reference sequence).

V gene TRBV11-2 combines with J gene TRBJ1-6; no definite D call. The germline V gene encodes CDR1 SGHAT and CDR2 FQNNGV. The ends were cut back, 5 bases at V and 7 bases at J, with 12 bases in the middle. This CDR3 contains 14 residues. The CDR3 DNA reads TGTGCCAGCAGCCAAGGACTCCTCAATTCACCCCTCCACTTT. It encodes CASSQGLLNSPLHF.

The V call is TRBV7-9, the J call TRBJ1-4; TRBD1 might be the D (6 bases). Germline CDR1 SEHNR, CDR2 FQNEAQ (reference sequence). The germline V and J ends were trimmed by 5 bases and 8 bases, with 15 bases remaining between them. The CDR3 spans 14 residues. The CDR3 loop is CASSPDRLREKLFF. CDR3 in DNA: TGTGCCAGCAGCCCAGACAGGTTGAGGGAAAAACTGTTTTTT.

This clone has a single count. The rearrangement links TRBV2 to TRBJ2-7; D call uncertain. The CDR3 runs to 11 residues. Germline V CDR1 and CDR2: SNHLY, FYNNEI. V lost 2 bases to trimming and J lost 7 bases, with 6 bases between them. In DNA form, the CDR3 reads TGTGCCAGCAGTGAATATGTTGAGCAGTACTTC. This codes for CASSEYVEQYF.

CDR3 DNA sequence: TGCAGCGGGAGGGGACAGGGCTACAATGAGCAGTTCTTC. This gives the protein CSGRGQGYNEQFF. This sequence joins TRBV29-1 and TRBJ2-1, with 9 bases matching TRBD1. The ends lost 7 bases at V and 3 bases at J; junction bases unmatched: 4. Germline CDR1 is SQVTM and CDR2 is ANQGSEA. The CDR3 spans 13 residues.

The V and J genes are TRBV28 and TRBJ1-3; a possible D gene is TRBD1 (5 bases). Looked up from germline, CDR1 is MDHEN and CDR2 is SYDVKM. Trimming cost V 5 bases and J 0 bases, with 14 bases left between them. The CDR3 contains 16 residues. CDR3 sequence: CASSTAGTNSGNTIYF. DNA of the CDR3: TGTGCCAGCAGTACTGCGGGGACGAACTCTGGAAACACCATATATTTT. The whole variable domain, remainder taken from reference TRBV28 and TRBJ1-3, is DVKVTQSSRYLVKRTGEKVFLECVQDMDHENMFWYRQDPGLGLRLIYFSYDVKMKEKGDIPEGYSVSREKKERFSLILESASTNQTSMYLCASSTAGTNSGNTIYFGEGSWLTVV.

A note on this clone: Different DNA sequences within this sample yield the same CDR3. This chain links TRBV4-1 with TRBJ2-3; D might be TRBD2 (7 bases). Trimming left V 1 base short and J 3 bases short, with 11 bases between. Germline V gene data show CDR1 as MGHRA and CDR2 as YSYEKL. CDR3 length: 15 amino acids. CDR3 nucleotide sequence: TGCGCCAGCAGCCAAGGGGGGGGGCGAACAGATACGCAGTATTTT. Amino acid sequence: CASSQGGGRTDTQYF.

V usage is TRBV6-5 and J usage is TRBJ2-7, with 7 bases aligning to TRBD2. The germline V gene encodes CDR1 MNHEY and CDR2 SVGAGI. V shed 5 bases, J shed 2 bases, and the junction held 9 bases outside the gene matches. The length of the CDR3 is 15 residues. CDR3 coding DNA: TGTGCCAGCAGTCCCAATCGGGGAGGGCCCTACGAGCAGTACTTC. Amino acid sequence: CASSPNRGGPYEQYF.

The genes are TRBV27 and TRBJ1-2; D perhaps matches TRBD1 (6 bases). Trimming cost V 2 bases and J 4 bases, with 8 bases left between them. The germline V gene has CDR1 MNHEY and CDR2 SMNVEV (reference sequence). The CDR3 runs to 13 residues. The CDR3 DNA is TGTGCCAGCAGTTTAGGGGGCCCCTATGGCTACACCTTC. It codes for CASSLGGPYGYTF.

This chain links TRBV3-1 (or the pseudogene TRBV3-2) with TRBJ1-4; TRBD1 agrees at 10 bases. This CDR3 spans 16 amino acids. Germline V lookup: CDR1 LGHDT, CDR2 YNNKEL (reference sequence). After removal of 4 bases from V and 7 bases from J, the junction contained 9 bases not matched to a gene. As DNA, the CDR3 is TGTGCCAGCAGCCGGGGGGGACAGGGGCTTACTGAAAAACTGTTTTTT. It is translated as CASSRGGQGLTEKLFF.